The clone carrying this T cell receptor (beta chain) was counted only a few times. What it recognizes is unknown. This sample stems from a study of post-analysis software for immune sequencing data. cDNA libraries for TCR beta contained unique molecular identifiers. MiXCR, applied by TCRdb to the PCR reads, yields one record per CDR3 protein. The profile shows 350,000 to 450,000 distinct CDR3 sequences, around 33% of them singletons. This CDR3 is 14 amino acids long. Trimming took off 2 bases at V and 1 base at J, with 8 bases between the two ends. Germline V lookup: CDR1 SGHTA, CDR2 FQGNSA. Findings and caveats of the study: TRBV5-6, TRBV5-1 and TRBV20-1 belonged to a set of about five TRBV segments that were more frequent in patients than controls. People with multiple sclerosis had a significantly lower normalized Chao1 diversity than controls did.

The chain combines TRBV7-2 with TRBJ1-2; D not certain. The specimen was blood. The sequence derives from a girl between 10 and 17 years old with multiple sclerosis. The CDR3 DNA follows: TGTGCCAGCAGCTTAAATCCGGTTAACTATGGCTACACCTTC. Protein sequence: CASSLNPVNYGYTF.